This entry lists 25 T cell receptor beta chains sequenced from one sample in a study of OX40 agonist ivuxolimab in advanced cancers. Profiling relied on immunoSEQ multiplex PCR, and the TCRdb table lists in-frame clones only, not all of them. The table has about 59,000 clones, 87% seen once. The sample was CD4+ or CD8+ T cells sorted from blood, taken in a trial of the OX40 agonist ivuxolimab. The receptors shown here come from an adult with an advanced solid tumor such as melanoma, head and neck, liver or kidney cancer.

The chain carries TRBV5-1 and TRBJ1-2; 8 bases align to TRBD1. With V trimmed by 4 bases and J by 5 bases, 10 bases remained unmatched. The CDR3 spans 15 residues. Germline assignment: CDR1 SGHRS and CDR2 YFSETQ. CDR3 residues: CASSQLGQGHYGYTF. The CDR3 DNA is TGCGCCAGCAGCCAGCTTGGACAGGGTCATTATGGCTACACCTTC.

The J gene is TRBJ2-7, the V gene TRBV6-6; D is possibly TRBD1 (6 bases). Germline CDR1 and CDR2: MNHNY and SVGAGI (reference sequence). The CDR3 contains 14 residues. The V end was cut by 4 bases, the J end by 6 bases, with 16 bases between. The CDR3 reads CASSSQGTSLEQYF. The DNA of the CDR3 is TGTGCCAGCAGTTCCCAGGGGACCTCGCTCGAGCAGTACTTC.

The rearrangement joins TRBV7-6 to TRBJ1-2; no clear D gene. V gave up 11 bases and J gave up 3 bases, with 13 bases separating them. CDR1 is SGHVS, CDR2 FNYEAQ, per germline. CDR3 length equals 12 residues. CDR3 nucleotides: TGTGCCGGTAGTAGGCTGGACTATGGCTACACCTTC. Protein: CAGSRLDYGYTF.

The chain joins TRBV18 to TRBJ2-7; D perhaps matches TRBD2 (5 bases). The germline V and J ends were trimmed by 2 bases and 5 bases, with 16 bases remaining between them. This CDR3 comprises 15 residues. Germline V CDR1 and CDR2: KGHSH, LQKENI. The CDR3 loop is CASSPRAGAENEQYF. The CDR3 nucleotides read TGTGCCAGCTCACCAAGGGCGGGTGCCGAAAACGAGCAGTACTTC. Full variable domain (missing parts from reference TRBV18 and TRBJ2-7): NAGVMQNPRHLVRRRGQEARLRCSPMKGHSHVYWYRQLPEEGLKFMVYLQKENIIDESGMPKERFSAEFPKEGPSILRIQQVVRGDSAAYFCASSPRAGAENEQYFGPGTRLTVT.

The chain is built from TRBV6-1 and TRBJ2-1, with 7 nucleotides matching TRBD2. The CDR3 consists of 15 residues. Germline lookup yields CDR1 MNHNS and CDR2 SASEGT. The junction had 6 bases not matched to a gene; V was cut back by 7 bases and J by 0 bases. The CDR3 DNA sequence: TGTGCCAGCATCTCTCTAGCGGACTCCTACAATGAGCAGTTCTTC. It yields the protein CASISLADSYNEQFF.

A few counts support this clone. CDR3 amino acids: CASSSGNYGYTF. In DNA, the CDR3 is TGTGCCAGCAGTTCCGGGAACTATGGCTACACCTTC. The chain combines TRBV28 with TRBJ1-2; D not certain. Germline V gene sequence: CDR1 MDHEN, CDR2 SYDVKM. Trimming took off 4 bases at V and 2 bases at J, with 5 bases between the two ends. There are 12 residues in the CDR3.

The chain joins TRBV28 to TRBJ2-7, with 9 positions matching TRBD2. Unmatched junction bases numbered 4, after V lost 7 bases and J lost 0 bases. The V gene's germline CDR1 is MDHEN and CDR2 SYDVKM. CDR3 length equals 14 residues. CDR3: CASKVAGDSYEQYF. CDR3 DNA sequence: TGTGCCAGCAAGGTAGCGGGAGACTCCTACGAGCAGTACTTC.

The chain is built from TRBV11-1 and TRBJ1-6; 8 bases match TRBD1. V lost 5 bases and J lost 2; bases outside the gene matches: 8. The CDR3 consists of 17 residues. Germline lookup yields CDR1 SGHAT and CDR2 FQDESV (reference sequence). The CDR3 loop is CASSPTTGAAYNSPLHF. In nucleotides, the CDR3 is TGTGCCAGCAGCCCAACGACAGGGGCGGCCTATAATTCACCCCTCCACTTT.

The CDR3 loop reads CASSISTGLEYNEQFF. CDR3 DNA sequence: TGTGCCAGTAGTATAAGTACGGGACTAGAGTACAATGAGCAGTTCTTC. The gene calls are TRBV19 and TRBJ2-1; 8 bases map to TRBD2. From germline, CDR1 is LNHDA and CDR2 SQIVND (reference sequence). This CDR3 comprises 16 residues. The ends lost 2 bases at V and 4 bases at J; junction bases unmatched: 7.

The rearrangement links TRBV9 to TRBJ1-2; 7 bases map to TRBD1. The germline CDR1 and CDR2 sequences are SGDLS and YYNGEE. J was trimmed by 6 bases and V by 3 bases; bases with no gene match: 8. The CDR3 extends over 14 amino acids. CDR3 residues: CASSAPYTGDGYTF. The DNA of the CDR3 is TGTGCCAGCAGCGCCCCTTACACAGGGGATGGCTACACCTTC.

The chain joins TRBV6-1 to TRBJ1-1; D unclear. This CDR3 is 14 amino acids long. Per the germline V gene, CDR1 is MNHNS and CDR2 is SASEGT. Trimming removed 3 bases at V and 6 bases at J, with 14 bases between. This chain's CDR3 is CASSDPGVRSEAFF. The CDR3 DNA reads TGTGCCAGCAGTGACCCCGGGGTTAGGTCTGAAGCTTTCTTT.

The chain carries TRBV19 and TRBJ2-5; possibly TRBD1 for D (6 bases). V shed 6 bases and J shed 4 bases, with 15 bases lying between them. The CDR3 totals 14 residues. Germline CDR1 reads LNHDA; CDR2 reads SQIVND (reference sequence). The CDR3: CASSQTQGRETQYF. CDR3 nucleotides: TGTGCCAGTAGCCAGACCCAGGGGCGAGAGACCCAGTACTTC.

The chain employs TRBV7-2 and TRBJ1-5, with a possible D match to TRBD1 (5 bases). The CDR3 consists of 13 residues. Trimming left V 2 bases short and J 6 bases short, with 8 bases between. Germline V lookup: CDR1 SGHTA, CDR2 FQGNSA. In DNA form, the CDR3 reads TGTGCCAGCAGCTTATGGGGGTTTCAGCCCCAGCATTTT. It is translated as CASSLWGFQPQHF. The full variable domain, with the rest looked up from reference TRBV7-2 and TRBJ1-5, is GAGVSQSPSNKVTEKGKDVELRCDPISGHTALYWYRQSLGQGLEFLIYFQGNSAPDKSGLPSDRFSAERTGGSVSTLTIQRTQQEDSAVYLCASSLWGFQPQHFGDGTRLSIL.

This clone was found a few times. V gene TRBV6-1 combines with J gene TRBJ2-7, with D perhaps TRBD2 (5 bases). V gave up 4 bases and J gave up 3 bases, with 19 bases separating them. The CDR3 is 16 residues long. Germline V gene sequence: CDR1 MNHNS, CDR2 SASEGT. In DNA form, the CDR3 reads TGTGCCAGCAGTGTAAACCCCCGGACTGACCTCTACGAGCAGTACTTC. Protein: CASSVNPRTDLYEQYF.

The count of this clone is one. The gene calls are TRBV4-3 and TRBJ1-1; weak D call: TRBD1 (6 bases). V lost 4 bases and J 1 base, leaving 10 bases between the germline ends. This CDR3 contains 14 residues. Germline V CDR1 and CDR2: LGHNA, YSLEER. DNA for the CDR3: TGCGCCAGCAGCCTTCTCAGGGGGAACACTGAAGCTTTCTTT. Its translation is CASSLLRGNTEAFF.

V usage is TRBV9 and J usage is TRBJ1-2; perhaps TRBD1 as D (6 bases). CDR3 length: 15 residues. Trimming took off 0 bases at V and 6 bases at J, with 15 bases between the two ends. CDR1 and CDR2 from the germline V gene are SGDLS and YYNGEE. The CDR3 loop reads CASSVEPTGTHGYTF. For the CDR3, the DNA is TGTGCCAGCAGCGTAGAACCCACAGGGACCCATGGCTACACCTTC.

The chain joins TRBV7-9 to TRBJ2-7; 9 nucleotides align to TRBD1. This CDR3 region has 12 residues. J was trimmed by 9 bases and V by 8 bases; bases with no gene match: 8. Germline V CDR1 and CDR2: SEHNR, FQNEAQ (reference sequence). CDR3 sequence: CASGPRDRAQYF. The CDR3 DNA reads as TGTGCCAGCGGCCCCCGGGACAGGGCGCAGTACTTC. The complete variable domain, with remaining parts taken from reference TRBV7-9 and TRBJ2-7, reads DTGVSQNPRHKITKRGQNVTFRCDPISEHNRLYWYRQTLGQGPEFLTYFQNEAQLEKSRLLSDRFSAERPKGSFSTLEIQRTEQGDSAMYLCASGPRDRAQYFGPGTRLTVT.

V is TRBV6-1 and J is TRBJ2-3; D unclear. This CDR3 has 14 amino acids. The V gene's germline CDR1 is MNHNS and CDR2 SASEGT. V was shortened by 10 bases and J by 0 bases, with 14 bases between the two germline ends. This CDR3 reads CATSNARSTDTQYF. CDR3 DNA: TGTGCCACCAGCAATGCTAGGAGCACAGATACGCAGTATTTT.

The chain joins TRBV2 to TRBJ2-7; D is uncertain. The CDR3 contains 13 residues. Germline V gene sequence: CDR1 SNHLY, CDR2 FYNNEI. V lost 7 bases to trimming and J lost 0 bases, with 10 bases between them. For the CDR3, the DNA is TGTGCCAGCATCAATCCCGCCTCCTACGAGCAGTACTTC. Translation gives CASINPASYEQYF. Drawing the rest from reference TRBV2 and TRBJ2-7, the complete variable domain is EPEVTQTPSHQVTQMGQEVILRCVPISNHLYFYWYRQILGQKVEFLVSFYNNEISEKSEIFDDQFSVERPDGSNFTLKIRSTKLEDSAMYFCASINPASYEQYFGPGTRLTVT.

This clone was found a few times. The rearrangement links TRBV27 to TRBJ2-3; possible D gene TRBD1, 5 bases. This CDR3 has 13 amino acids. V lost 8 bases, J lost 4 bases, and 13 bases lay in between. Germline V gives CDR1 MNHEY, CDR2 SMNVEV (reference sequence). Here the CDR3 DNA reads TGTGCCAGCGGGGCTTACGACGCAGATACGCAGTATTTT. Its protein product is CASGAYDADTQYF.

The chain links TRBV7-3 to TRBJ1-1, with 7 nucleotides matching TRBD1. The germline V gene encodes CDR1 SGHTA and CDR2 FQGTGA. The CDR3 runs 14 residues. Germline trimming cut 5 bases from V and 2 bases from J; bases unmatched to any gene: 5. The CDR3 loop is CASSPTGVNTEAFF. DNA for the CDR3: TGTGCCAGCAGCCCCACAGGGGTTAACACTGAAGCTTTCTTT.

The chain is built from TRBV18 and TRBJ1-2; no firm D call. Per the germline V gene, CDR1 is KGHSH and CDR2 is LQKENI. V gave up 2 bases and J gave up 2 bases, with 6 bases separating them. The CDR3 totals 13 residues. The CDR3 DNA sequence: TGTGCCAGCTCACCAATGGACAACTATGGCTACACCTTC. This translates into CASSPMDNYGYTF.

The chain uses TRBV4-1 and TRBJ2-7; D not resolved. Germline-derived CDR1 and CDR2 are MGHRA and YSYEKL. Trimming stripped 4 bases from V and 1 base from J, with 14 bases between. The length of the CDR3 is 15 residues. The DNA for the CDR3 is TGCGCCAGCAGCCGCATACAGAGACTTTCCTACGAGCAGTACTTC. It is translated as CASSRIQRLSYEQYF.

The rearrangement uses TRBV18 and TRBJ1-2; TRBD1 matches 7 bases. The CDR3 totals 15 residues. Per the germline V gene, CDR1 is KGHSH and CDR2 is LQKENI. The V gene end was trimmed by 6 bases and the J gene end by 0 bases; junction bases not matched to a gene: 7. As DNA, the CDR3 is TGTGCCAGCTCGATAGGGACAGAGGCTAACTATGGCTACACCTTC. This gives the protein CASSIGTEANYGYTF.

CDR3 DNA sequence: TGTGCCAGCGGACGACAGGGGGATACCGGGGAGCTGTTTTTT. Translation: CASGRQGDTGELFF. This chain uses TRBV7-2 with TRBJ2-2, with 9 bases matching TRBD1. The CDR3 runs to 14 residues. With V trimmed by 8 bases and J by 5 bases, 6 bases remained unmatched. Germline V gene sequence: CDR1 SGHTA, CDR2 FQGNSA.